This TCR beta chain was obtained from a study of T cells of healthy individuals. The junction had 11 bases not matched to a gene; V was cut back by 4 bases and J by 3 bases. The CDR3 extends over 17 amino acids. The germline CDR1 and CDR2 sequences are SGHTA and FQGNSA. There are a few counts of this clonotype. TCRdb ran MiXCR on the 5' RACE reads and lists one entry per CDR3 protein. Of some 100,000 distinct CDR3 sequences detected, approximately 18% appear once; the ten largest clones hold under 7.5%. The clonotype comes from a human donor in good health. The chain recombines TRBV7-2 with TRBJ2-1, with 8 bases identical to TRBD2. CDR3: CASSSRERGRYYNEQFF. The CDR3 DNA sequence: TGTGCCAGCAGCTCAAGGGAGCGGGGGAGGTACTACAATGAGCAGTTCTTC.